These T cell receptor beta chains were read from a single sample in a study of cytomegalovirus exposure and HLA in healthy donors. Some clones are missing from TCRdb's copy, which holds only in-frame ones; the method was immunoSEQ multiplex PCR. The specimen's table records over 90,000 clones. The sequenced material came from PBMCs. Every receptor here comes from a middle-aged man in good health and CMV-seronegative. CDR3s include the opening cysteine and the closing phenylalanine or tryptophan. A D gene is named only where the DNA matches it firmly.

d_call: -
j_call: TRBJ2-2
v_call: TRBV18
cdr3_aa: CASSPGLLSNTGELFF
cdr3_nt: TGTGCCAGCTCACCGGGACTCCTTTCGAACACCGGGGAGCTGTTTTTT

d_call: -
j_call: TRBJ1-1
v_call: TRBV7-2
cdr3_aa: CASSLVGGGHTEAFF
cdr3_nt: TGTGCCAGCAGCTTAGTTGGGGGGGGACACACTGAAGCTTTCTTT

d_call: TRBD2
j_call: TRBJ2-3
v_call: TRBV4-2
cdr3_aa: CASSPQAGGLSTSDTQYF
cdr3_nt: TGTGCCAGCAGCCCCCAAGCGGGGGGGCTCTCGACTTCGGATACGCAGTATTTT

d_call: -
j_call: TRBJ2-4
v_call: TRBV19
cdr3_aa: CASSIERTKNIQYF
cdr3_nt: TGTGCCAGTAGTATAGAACGGACAAAAAACATTCAGTACTTC

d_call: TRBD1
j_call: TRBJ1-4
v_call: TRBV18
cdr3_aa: CASSVGQGNEKLFF
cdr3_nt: TGTGCCAGCTCCGTGGGACAGGGTAATGAAAAACTGTTTTTT

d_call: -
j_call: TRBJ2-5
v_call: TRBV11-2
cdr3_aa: CASSLDPAGETQYF
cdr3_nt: TGTGCCAGCAGCTTAGATCCGGCCGGGGAGACCCAGTACTTC

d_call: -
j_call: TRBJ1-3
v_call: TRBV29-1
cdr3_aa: CSVAGGSGNTIYF
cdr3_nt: TGCAGCGTTGCGGGGGGCTCTGGAAACACCATATATTTT

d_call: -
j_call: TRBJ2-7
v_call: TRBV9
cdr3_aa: CASSPLGGEQYF
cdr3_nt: TGTGCCAGCAGCCCCCTGGGGGGCGAGCAGTACTTC

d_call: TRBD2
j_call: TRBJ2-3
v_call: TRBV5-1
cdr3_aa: CASSLTSGGMRDTQYF
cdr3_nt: TGCGCCAGCAGCCTGACTAGCGGGGGGATGAGAGATACGCAGTATTTT

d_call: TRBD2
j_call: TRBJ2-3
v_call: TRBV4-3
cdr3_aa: CASSQDKLAAYVTDTQYF
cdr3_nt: TGCGCCAGCAGCCAAGATAAACTAGCGGCGTACGTTACAGATACGCAGTATTTT

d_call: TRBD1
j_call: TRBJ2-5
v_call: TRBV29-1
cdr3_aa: CSVETWGQGQLQETQYF
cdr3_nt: TGCAGCGTTGAAACTTGGGGACAGGGCCAACTCCAAGAGACCCAGTACTTC

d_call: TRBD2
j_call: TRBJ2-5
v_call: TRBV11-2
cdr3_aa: CASSWGTSQEAQYF
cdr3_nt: TGTGCCAGCAGCTGGGGGACTAGCCAAGAGGCCCAGTACTTC

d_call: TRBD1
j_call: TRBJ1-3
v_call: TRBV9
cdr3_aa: CASSPRDSRSGNTIYF
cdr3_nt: TGTGCCAGCAGCCCTCGGGACAGCCGCTCTGGAAACACCATATATTTT

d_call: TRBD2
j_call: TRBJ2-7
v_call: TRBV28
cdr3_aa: CASSSRRPSGGEQYF
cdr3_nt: TGTGCCAGCAGTTCCCGACGTCCTAGCGGGGGTGAGCAGTACTTC

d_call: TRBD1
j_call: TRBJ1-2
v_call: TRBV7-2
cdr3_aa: CASSPNSLGQGYGYTF
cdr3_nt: TGTGCCAGCAGCCCAAATAGCCTGGGACAGGGATATGGCTACACCTTC

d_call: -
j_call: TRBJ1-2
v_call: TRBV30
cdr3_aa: CAWTSPGGYTF
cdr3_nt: TGTGCCTGGACCTCCCCGGGGGGCTACACCTTC

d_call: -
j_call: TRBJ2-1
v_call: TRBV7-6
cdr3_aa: CASSLGVSSYNEQFF
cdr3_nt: TGTGCCAGCAGCTTAGGAGTGAGCTCCTACAATGAGCAGTTCTTC

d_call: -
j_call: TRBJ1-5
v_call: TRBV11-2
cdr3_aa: CASSLDLAGDQPQHF
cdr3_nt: TGTGCCAGCAGCTTAGATCTTGCAGGGGATCAGCCCCAGCATTTT

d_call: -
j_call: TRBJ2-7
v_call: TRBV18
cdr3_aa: CASSPPGAGGSSYEQYF
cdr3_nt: TGTGCCAGCTCACCACCCGGCGCCGGGGGTAGCTCCTACGAGCAGTACTTC

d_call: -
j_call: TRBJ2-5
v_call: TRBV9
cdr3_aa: CASSVDFRETQYF
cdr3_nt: TGTGCCAGCAGCGTAGACTTTCGGGAGACCCAGTACTTC

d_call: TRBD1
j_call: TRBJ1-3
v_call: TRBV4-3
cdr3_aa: CASSQDVPTGTSGNTIYF
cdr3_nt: TGCGCCAGCAGCCAAGACGTCCCGACAGGGACCTCTGGAAACACCATATATTTT

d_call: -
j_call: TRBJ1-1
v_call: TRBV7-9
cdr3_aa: CASSLKGVDTEAFF
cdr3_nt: TGTGCCAGCAGCTTAAAGGGGGTTGACACTGAAGCTTTCTTT

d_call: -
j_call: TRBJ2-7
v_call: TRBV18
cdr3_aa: CASSQRSVDEQYF
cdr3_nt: TGTGCCAGCTCACAACGGTCCGTTGACGAGCAGTACTTC

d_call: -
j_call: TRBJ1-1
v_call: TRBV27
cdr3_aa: CASSLSGRGIEAFF
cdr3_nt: TGTGCCAGCAGTTTATCAGGCAGGGGAATTGAAGCTTTCTTT

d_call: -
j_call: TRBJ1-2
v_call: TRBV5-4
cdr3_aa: CASSLESGVYGYTF
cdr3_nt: TGTGCCAGCAGCTTGGAATCAGGGGTCTATGGCTACACCTTC

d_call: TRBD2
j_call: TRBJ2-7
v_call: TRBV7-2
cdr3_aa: CASSPSGTAYEQYF
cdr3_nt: TGTGCCAGCAGTCCTAGCGGGACAGCCTACGAGCAGTACTTC

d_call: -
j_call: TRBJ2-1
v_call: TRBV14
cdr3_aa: CASSPRTGNEQFF
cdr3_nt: TGTGCCAGCAGCCCCCGAACAGGCAATGAGCAGTTCTTC

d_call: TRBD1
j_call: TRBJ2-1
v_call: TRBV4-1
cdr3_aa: CASSQADRVDNEQFF
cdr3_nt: TGCGCCAGCAGCCAAGCGGACAGGGTCGACAATGAGCAGTTCTTC

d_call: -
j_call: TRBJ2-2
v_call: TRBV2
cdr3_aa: CASKTGTTTGELFF
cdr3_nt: TGTGCCAGCAAAACCGGGACAACCACCGGGGAGCTGTTTTTT

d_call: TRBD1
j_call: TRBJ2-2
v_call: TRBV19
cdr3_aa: CASRLDRGSSGELFF
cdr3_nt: TGTGCCAGTAGACTGGACAGGGGGTCGTCCGGGGAGCTGTTTTTT

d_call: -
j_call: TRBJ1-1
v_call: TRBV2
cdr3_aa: CASSAVGGNTEAFF
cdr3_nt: TGTGCCAGCAGCGCAGTGGGGGGGAACACTGAAGCTTTCTTT

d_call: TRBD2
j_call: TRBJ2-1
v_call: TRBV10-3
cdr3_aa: CAISERGGLNEQFF
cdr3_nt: TGTGCCATCAGTGAGCGGGGGGGCCTCAATGAGCAGTTCTTC

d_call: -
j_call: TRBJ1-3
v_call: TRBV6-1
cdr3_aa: CASSERYTIYF
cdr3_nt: TGTGCCAGCAGTGAACGTTACACCATATATTTT

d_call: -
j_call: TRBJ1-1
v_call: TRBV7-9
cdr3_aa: CASSLAAEAFF
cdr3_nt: TGTGCCAGCAGCTTAGCCGCTGAAGCTTTCTTT

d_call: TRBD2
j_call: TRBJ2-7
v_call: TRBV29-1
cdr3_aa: CSVSPGLAVTYEQYF
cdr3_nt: TGCAGCGTTTCACCGGGACTAGCCGTAACCTACGAGCAGTACTTC

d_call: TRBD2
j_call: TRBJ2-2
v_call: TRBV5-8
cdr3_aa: CASSRRLAGAHTGELFF
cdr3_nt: TGTGCCAGCAGTCGGCGACTAGCGGGGGCCCACACCGGGGAGCTGTTTTTT

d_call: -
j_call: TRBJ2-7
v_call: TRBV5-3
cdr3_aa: CARSLVGPSRNYEQYF
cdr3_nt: TGTGCCAGAAGCTTGGTAGGGCCTAGCCGTAATTACGAGCAGTACTTC

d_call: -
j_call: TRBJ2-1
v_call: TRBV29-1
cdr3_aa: CSVVLSVVEQFF
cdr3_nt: TGCAGCGTTGTGCTGTCAGTCGTTGAGCAGTTCTTC

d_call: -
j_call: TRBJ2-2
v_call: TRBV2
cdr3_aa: CASSEISIGELFF
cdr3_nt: TGTGCCAGCAGTGAAATTTCTATCGGGGAGCTGTTTTTT

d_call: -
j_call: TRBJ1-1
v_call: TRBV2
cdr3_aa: CASTGQNTEAFF
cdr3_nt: TGTGCCAGCACAGGACAGAACACTGAAGCTTTCTTT

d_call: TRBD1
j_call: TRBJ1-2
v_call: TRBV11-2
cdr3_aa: CASSLGTGDGYTF
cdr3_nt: TGTGCCAGCAGCTTAGGGACAGGGGATGGCTACACCTTC

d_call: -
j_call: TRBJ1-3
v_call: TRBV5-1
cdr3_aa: CASSLGPGGSGNTIYF
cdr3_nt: TGCGCCAGCAGCTTGGGCCCGGGGGGCTCTGGAAACACCATATATTTT

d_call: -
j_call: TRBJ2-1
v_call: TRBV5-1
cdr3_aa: CASRGDNEQFF
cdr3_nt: TGCGCCAGCAGGGGCGATAATGAGCAGTTCTTC

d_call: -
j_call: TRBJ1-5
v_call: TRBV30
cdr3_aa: CAWRSGGLDQPQHF
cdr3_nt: TGTGCCTGGAGATCCGGCGGGTTGGATCAGCCCCAGCATTTT

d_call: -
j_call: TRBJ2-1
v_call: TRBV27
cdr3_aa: CASSSLPGLRGDEQFF
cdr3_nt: TGTGCCAGCAGTTCGCTCCCGGGACTGAGAGGCGATGAGCAGTTCTTC

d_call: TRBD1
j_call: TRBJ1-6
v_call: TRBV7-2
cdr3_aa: CASRGQDYNSPLHF
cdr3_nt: TGTGCCAGCAGGGGACAGGATTATAATTCACCCCTCCACTTT

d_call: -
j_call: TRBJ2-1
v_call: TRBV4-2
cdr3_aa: CASSQLPAGNNEQFF
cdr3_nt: TGTGCCAGCAGCCAACTTCCCGCAGGGAACAATGAGCAGTTCTTC

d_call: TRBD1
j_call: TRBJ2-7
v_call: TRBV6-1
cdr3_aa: CASLDRGPYEQYF
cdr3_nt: TGTGCCAGCTTGGACAGGGGACCCTACGAGCAGTACTTC

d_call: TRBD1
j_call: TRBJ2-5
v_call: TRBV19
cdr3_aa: CASRTGTGGETQYF
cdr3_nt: TGTGCCAGTCGGACCGGGACAGGGGGAGAGACCCAGTACTTC

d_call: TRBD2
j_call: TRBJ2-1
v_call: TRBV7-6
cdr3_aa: CASRTSGSGNEQFF
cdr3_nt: TGTGCCAGCAGAACTAGCGGGAGTGGCAATGAGCAGTTCTTC

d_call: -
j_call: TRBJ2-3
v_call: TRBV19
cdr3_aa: CASKPTGANTDTQYF
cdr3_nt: TGTGCCAGTAAACCGACAGGAGCTAACACAGATACGCAGTATTTT

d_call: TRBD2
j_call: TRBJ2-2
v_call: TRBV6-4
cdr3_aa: CASSGTSGVNTGELFF
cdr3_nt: TGTGCCAGCAGTGGGACTAGCGGGGTGAACACCGGGGAGCTGTTTTTT

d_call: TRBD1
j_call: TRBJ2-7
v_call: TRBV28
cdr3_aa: CASSLTRQGGEQYF
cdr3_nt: TGTGCCAGCAGTCTTACACGACAGGGCGGCGAGCAGTACTTC

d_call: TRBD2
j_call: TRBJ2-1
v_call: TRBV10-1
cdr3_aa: CASSETSVEQFF
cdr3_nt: TGCGCCAGCAGTGAAACTAGCGTTGAGCAGTTCTTC

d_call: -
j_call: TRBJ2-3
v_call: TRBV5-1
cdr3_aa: CASSPDPKRGTDTQYF
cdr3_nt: TGCGCCAGCAGCCCCGACCCTAAGCGGGGCACAGATACGCAGTATTTT

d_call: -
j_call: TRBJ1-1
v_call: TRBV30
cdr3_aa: CAWSYWGGSGTEAFF
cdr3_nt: TGTGCCTGGAGTTACTGGGGGGGCTCTGGCACTGAAGCTTTCTTT

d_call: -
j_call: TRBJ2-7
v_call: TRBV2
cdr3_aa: CASSEQGFNEQYF
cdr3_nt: TGTGCCAGCAGTGAGCAGGGGTTCAACGAGCAGTACTTC

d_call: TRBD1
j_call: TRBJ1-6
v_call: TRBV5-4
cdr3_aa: CASTYSTGPGNSPLHF
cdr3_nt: TGTGCCAGCACCTATTCGACAGGGCCCGGTAATTCACCCCTCCACTTT

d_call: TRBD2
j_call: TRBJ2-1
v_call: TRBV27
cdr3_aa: CASSSTAGGYEQFF
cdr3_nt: TGTGCCAGCAGTTCAACAGCGGGAGGGTATGAGCAGTTCTTC